Sequencing of this TCR beta chain was carried out in a study of glioma-infiltrating T cells after dendritic cell vaccination. The primer mix had 60 V beta and 13 J beta primers. The data were produced by immunoSEQ multiplex PCR, yet TCRdb's version contains in-frame clones alone and is incomplete. This table holds about 49,000 clones, 85% found once. CDR1 is LNHDA, CDR2 SQIVND, per germline (reference sequence). V was clipped by 10 bases and J by 5 bases, with 18 bases between them. CDR3 length equals 13 residues. This clone was detected a few times. Its antigen is unknown. Study-level results: Higher TCR clonality did not directly relate to longer survival.

PBMC sampling occurred before vaccination, two weeks after the third dose, and at progression. The sequence was obtained from a human donor with glioblastoma. Here the sequenced sample was blood, taken before dendritic cell vaccination. The V and J genes are TRBV19 and TRBJ2-7, with D uncertain. CDR3 sequence (DNA): TGTGCCACTTCGGGTCACCCGGCGGACGAGCAGTACTTC. Its protein product is CATSGHPADEQYF. Looking up the rest from reference TRBV19 and TRBJ2-7 gives the full variable domain: DGGITQSPKYLFRKEGQNVTLSCEQNLNHDAMYWYRQDPGQGLRLIYYSQIVNDFQKGDIAEGYSVSREKKESFPLTVTSAQKNPTAFYLCATSGHPADEQYFGPGTRLTVT.